The subject of this entry is one T cell receptor (beta chain). Its antigen is as yet unknown. This sample was included in a study of blood T cells in healthy people across ages. The study, taken as a whole, reports: The study could not conclusively compare naive and antigen-experienced cells, given its unsorted PBMCs.

Roughly 9.2 milliliters of peripheral blood were drawn from each donor into EDTA-treated tubes. The CDR3 extends over 13 amino acids. Germline CDR1 reads ENHRY; CDR2 reads SYGVKD. The germline V and J ends were trimmed by 4 bases and 5 bases, with 11 bases remaining between them. The use of a sample-barcoded 5' primer and a J-beta primer mix characterized a second PCR of 7 to 11 cycles. TCRdb recomputed calls from the 5' RACE reads with MiXCR, one row per CDR3 protein. Among over 750,000 distinct CDR3 sequences listed, approximately 25% were seen once. The same sample was also studied in work on T cells of mothers and their children. That source adds: Maternal samples each gave over 9 million TCR beta CDR3 reads, and child samples approximately 3 million each.

This clonotype was sampled from a boy aged 5 to 17 in good health. The material sequenced was blood. The rearrangement links TRBV10-3 to TRBJ1-1, with a tentative D call TRBD1 (5 bases). The CDR3 region is CAISADSLTEAFF. The CDR3 DNA sequence: TGTGCCATCAGTGCCGACAGCCTGACTGAAGCTTTCTTT.